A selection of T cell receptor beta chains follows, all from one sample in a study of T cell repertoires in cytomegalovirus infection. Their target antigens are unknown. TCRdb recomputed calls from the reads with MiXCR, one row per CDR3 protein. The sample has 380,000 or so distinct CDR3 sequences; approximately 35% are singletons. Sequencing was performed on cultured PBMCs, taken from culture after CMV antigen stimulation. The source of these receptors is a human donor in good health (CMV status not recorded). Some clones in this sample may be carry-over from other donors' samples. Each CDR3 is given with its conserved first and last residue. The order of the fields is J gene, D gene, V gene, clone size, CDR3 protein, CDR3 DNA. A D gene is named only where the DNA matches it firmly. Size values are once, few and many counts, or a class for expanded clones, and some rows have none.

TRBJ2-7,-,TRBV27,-,CASSLASGRAYYEQYF,TGTGCCAGCAGCCTCGCAAGCGGCAGGGCTTACTACGAGCAGTACTTC
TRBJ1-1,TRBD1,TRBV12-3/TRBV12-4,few,CASSLTRGRTEAFF,TGTGCCAGCAGTTTGACCAGGGGGCGGACTGAAGCTTTCTTT
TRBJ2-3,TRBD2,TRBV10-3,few,CAISLTGTSGSADTQYF,TGTGCCATCAGTCTAACCGGGACTAGCGGGAGCGCAGATACGCAGTATTTT
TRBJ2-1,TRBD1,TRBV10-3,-,CAIRADRGGNEQFF,TGTGCCATCAGAGCGGACAGGGGAGGCAATGAGCAGTTCTTC
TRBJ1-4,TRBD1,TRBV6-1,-,CATGTVDEKLFF,TGTGCCACCGGGACAGTGGATGAAAAACTGTTTTTT
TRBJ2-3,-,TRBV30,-,CACPRGGHTDTQYF,TGTGCCTGCCCCCGGGGCGGACACACAGATACGCAGTATTTT
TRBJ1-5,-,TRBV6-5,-,CASQGGSNQPQHF,TGTGCCAGCCAGGGTGGAAGCAATCAGCCCCAGCATTTT
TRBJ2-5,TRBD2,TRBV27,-,CASKGAGEFQETQYF,TGTGCCAGCAAAGGGGCGGGGGAATTCCAAGAGACCCAGTACTTC
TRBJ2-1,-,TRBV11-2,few,CASSLVFGSSYNEQFF,TGTGCCAGCAGCTTAGTTTTCGGAAGCTCCTACAATGAGCAGTTCTTC
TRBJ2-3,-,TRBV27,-,CASSPGIRASTDTQYF,TGTGCCAGCAGCCCTGGTATAAGGGCGAGCACAGATACGCAGTATTTT
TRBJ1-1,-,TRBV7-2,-,CASSIGQTEAFF,TGTGCCAGCAGCATAGGACAGACTGAAGCTTTCTTT
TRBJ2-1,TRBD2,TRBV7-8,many,CASSLARWLAGGPDNEQFF,TGTGCCAGCAGCTTAGCGCGCTGGCTAGCGGGAGGTCCGGACAATGAGCAGTTCTTC
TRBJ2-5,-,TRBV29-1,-,CSVGTYQETQYF,TGCAGCGTTGGAACGTATCAAGAGACCCAGTACTTC
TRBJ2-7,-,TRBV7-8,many,CASSFQPTTDEQYF,TGTGCCAGCAGCTTCCAGCCTACGACGGACGAGCAGTACTTC
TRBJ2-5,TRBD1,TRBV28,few,CASNRGSRETQYF,TGTGCCAGCAACAGGGGAAGTCGTGAGACCCAGTACTTC
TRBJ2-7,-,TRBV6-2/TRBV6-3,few,CASSYGGPGREGEQYF,TGTGCCAGCAGTTACGGCGGGCCGGGAAGAGAGGGCGAGCAGTACTTC
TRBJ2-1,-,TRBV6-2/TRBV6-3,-,CASSYSPGSSWNEQFF,TGTGCCAGCAGCTATTCTCCCGGCAGTTCTTGGAATGAGCAGTTCTTC
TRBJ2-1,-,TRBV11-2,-,CASSSLFTYNEQFF,TGTGCCAGCAGCTCGCTTTTCACCTACAATGAGCAGTTCTTC
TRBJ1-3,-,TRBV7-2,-,CASSLVAEGNTIYF,TGTGCCAGCAGCCTGGTGGCAGAAGGAAACACCATATATTTT
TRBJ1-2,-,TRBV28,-,CASRQGKNLDYGYTF,TGTGCCAGCCGCCAGGGGAAGAACCTTGACTATGGCTACACCTTC
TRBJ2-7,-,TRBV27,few,CASSFTGEGTYEQYF,TGTGCCAGCAGTTTTACAGGAGAGGGGACTTACGAGCAGTACTTC
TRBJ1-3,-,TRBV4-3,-,CASSQSGSESGNTIYF,TGCGCCAGCAGCCAATCAGGGAGTGAATCTGGAAACACCATATATTTT
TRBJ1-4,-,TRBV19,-,CASSRDWAGNEKLFF,TGTGCCAGTAGTCGCGATTGGGCCGGAAATGAAAAACTGTTTTTT
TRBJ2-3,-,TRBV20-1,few,CSASPGLSLDTQYF,TGCAGTGCTAGCCCGGGACTGAGCCTGGATACGCAGTATTTT
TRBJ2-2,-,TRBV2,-,CAAKGLANTGELFF,TGTGCCGCCAAGGGATTAGCGAACACCGGGGAGCTGTTTTTT
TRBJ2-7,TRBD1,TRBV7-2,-,CASSPRQGAYEQYF,TGTGCCAGCAGCCCTAGACAGGGAGCCTACGAGCAGTACTTC
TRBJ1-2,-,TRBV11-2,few,CASSLDPGLLTNYGYTF,TGTGCCAGCAGCTTAGATCCAGGCCTGTTGACTAACTATGGCTACACCTTC
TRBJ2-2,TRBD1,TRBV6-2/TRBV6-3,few,CASSIRGRDGTGELFF,TGTGCCAGCAGTATCAGGGGGCGCGACGGCACCGGGGAGCTGTTTTTT
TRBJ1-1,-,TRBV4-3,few,CASSRSLGERNTEAFF,TGCGCCAGCAGCCGCTCCTTAGGGGAAAGGAACACTGAAGCTTTCTTT
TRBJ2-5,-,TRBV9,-,CASSVVGLSETQYF,TGTGCCAGCAGCGTAGTGGGCCTTTCGGAGACCCAGTACTTC